This TCR beta chain comes out of a study of T cell responses to AZD1222 COVID-19 vaccine. Broader study findings: Across spike, vaccine-associated CD4 TCRs were found, dominant at 160-218 and 743-854. Repertoire sampling occurred only after the peak T cell response. Recipients of two AZD1222 doses showed rising Spike-specific TCR breadth and depth. Females outnumbered males among donors, who were mostly white British; clonal diversity was possibly underestimated.

The germline gives CDR1 LGHDT, CDR2 YNNKEL (reference sequence). CDR3 length equals 14 residues. V gave up 2 bases and J gave up 4 bases; unmatched junction bases: 1. Libraries were prepared by immunoSEQ multiplex PCR; TCRdb keeps only in-frame clonotypes and omits some of them. In the table there are around 130,000 clones, about nine tenths of which are singletons. In regard to this clone: Its antigen is currently unknown.

The sequence was collected from an adult who received the AZD1222 COVID-19 vaccine. The gene calls are TRBV3-1 (or the pseudogene TRBV3-2) and TRBJ1-3, with TRBD1 matching over 8 bases. The sequencing here drew on peripheral blood, taken 28 days after the second AZD1222 dose. CDR3 coding DNA: TGTGCCAGCAGCCAACGGGACAGGGGAAACACCATATATTTT. Its protein is CASSQRDRGNTIYF.